This TCR beta chain was identified during a study of control samples from healthy donors and cancer patients (dated by TCRdb to about 2020). Library preparation employed the immunoSEQ multiplex PCR assay. The table was pulled from immuneACCESS by TCRdb, which kept in-frame rearrangements only. Such tables lose some clones; where checked, under half of the loss comes from unresolved V genes, and the rest has no known cause. The sample contains 130,000 or so clones, around 94% of them found a single time. Around 13% of the sample belongs to the ten largest clones. The germline V gene (reference sequence) yields PRHDT for CDR1 and FYEKMQ for CDR2. Including cysteine and phenylalanine, the CDR3 has 14 amino acids. CDR3 DNA only is kept here, 42 bases in frame from base 1. Trimming costs V 3 bases and J 6 bases, and their ends lie 15 bases apart. As for this clone: Its antigen is still unknown. Nothing much larger sits one base from this clone, and base qualities are not available.

The V gene is TRBV13 and the J gene is TRBJ2-7, with the D call perhaps TRBD1 or TRBD2, as 5 bases match in each case. This TCR derives from a middle-aged man in good health. Material: blood. The CDR3 reads as follows: CASSFLRDPGEQYF. Read as DNA, the sequence is TGTGCCAGCAGCTTCCTCAGGGACCCCGGCGAGCAGTACTTC.